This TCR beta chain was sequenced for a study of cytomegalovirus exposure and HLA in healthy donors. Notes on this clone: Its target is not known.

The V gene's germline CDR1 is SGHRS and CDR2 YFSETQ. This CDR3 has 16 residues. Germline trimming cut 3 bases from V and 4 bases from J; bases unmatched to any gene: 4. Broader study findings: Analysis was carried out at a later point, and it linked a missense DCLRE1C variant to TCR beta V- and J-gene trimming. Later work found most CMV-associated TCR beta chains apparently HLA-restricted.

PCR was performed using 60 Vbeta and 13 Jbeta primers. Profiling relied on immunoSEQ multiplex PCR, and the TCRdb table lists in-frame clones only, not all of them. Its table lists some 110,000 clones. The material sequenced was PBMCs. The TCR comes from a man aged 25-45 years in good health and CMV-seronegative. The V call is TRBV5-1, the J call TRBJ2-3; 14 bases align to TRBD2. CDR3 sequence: CASSSMTSGGADTQYF. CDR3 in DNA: TGCGCCAGCAGCTCCATGACTAGCGGGGGGGCAGATACGCAGTATTTT.